This T cell receptor (beta chain) was sequenced for a study of cytomegalovirus exposure and HLA in healthy donors. This clone was picked up one time. There are 14 residues in the CDR3. V gave up 5 bases and J gave up 4 bases; unmatched junction bases: 4. CDR1 and CDR2 (germline): LNHDA, SQIVND (reference sequence). 13 Jbeta primers and 60 Vbeta primers were used for the PCR. Profiling relied on immunoSEQ multiplex PCR, and the TCRdb table lists in-frame clones only, not all of them. This repertoire shows around 150,000 clones, about 72% found once; its top ten account for around 2%. Sequencing input: PBMCs. The clonotype comes from a man aged 50 or older in good health and CMV-seropositive. The chain employs TRBV19 and TRBJ2-1; 8 nucleotides agree with TRBD2. Here the CDR3 reads CASSVGGDYNEQFF. Here the CDR3 DNA reads TGTGCCAGTAGTGTCGGGGGGGATTACAATGAGCAGTTCTTC.